This T cell receptor (beta chain) was profiled in a study of metastatic and nonmetastatic thyroid tumors. Across the study: From malignant and benign thyroid patients, repertoires in blood and in tumor or nodule tissue were compared.

Germline CDR1 reads MNHNS; CDR2 reads SASEGT. Trimming shortened V by 1 base and J by 12 bases, and 4 bases separated the two germline ends. The CDR3 runs 10 residues. This clone has a count of ten or more. Methods used by the authors: A classifier of distant metastasis in papillary thyroid cancer was built from CDR3 differences (across clinicopathological groups). TCRdb redid the clone calls on the PCR reads using MiXCR. The V and J calls, along with clone size, are taken from TCRdb and not from the paper's own processing. The repertoire has under 50,000 clones, about 26% of them found once; the top ten carry about a tenth. Nobody among the patients had been given any treatment before thyroid surgery.

The clonotype originates from a male donor with papillary thyroid cancer or a benign thyroid nodule (not recorded which). Some clones in this sample may be carry-over from other donors' samples. The gene calls are TRBV6-1 and TRBJ2-1; no reliable D call. Input material: blood. CDR3 coding DNA: TGTGCCAGCAGTGAAGATAGGCAGTTCTTC. It is translated as CASSEDRQFF.